This is a list of T cell receptor beta chains from one sample in a study of T cell repertoires in cytomegalovirus infection. TCRdb analysed the reads with MiXCR anew, one entry per CDR3 protein. The sample has about 450,000 distinct CDR3 sequences; roughly 31% are singletons. Sequenced material: PBMCs. These receptor sequences come from a human donor in good health (CMV status not recorded). Some clones in this sample may be carry-over from other donors' samples. Each CDR3 is given with its conserved first and last residue. The order of the fields is CDR3 length, J gene, clone size, V gene, D gene, CDR3 DNA, CDR3 protein. A D gene is named only where the DNA matches it firmly. The size of a clone is reported for some rows only, either as once, few or many, or as a class for expanded clones.

15 | TRBJ1-2 | - | TRBV14 | TRBD1 | TGTGCCAGCAGCCAAGACCTACAGGGGCGGGATGGCTACACCTTC | CASSQDLQGRDGYTF
17 | TRBJ1-5 | - | TRBV28 | TRBD1 | TGTGCCAGCAGCCTAGAAGGAGTGGACAGGGACAATCAGCCCCAGCATTTT | CASSLEGVDRDNQPQHF
13 | TRBJ2-2 | few | TRBV6-1 | TRBD1 | TGTGCCAGCAGTCATTTTGGGGACAGTAGTCTGTTTTTT | CASSHFGDSSLFF
14 | TRBJ1-1 | - | TRBV6-6 | - | TGTGCCAGCAGTTACGAGGGGGGGAACACTGAAGCTTTCTTT | CASSYEGGNTEAFF
16 | TRBJ2-7 | - | TRBV2 | - | TGTGCCAGCACCCCCTGGGAACACCAGAGCTCCTACGAGCAGTACTTC | CASTPWEHQSSYEQYF
14 | TRBJ2-3 | many | TRBV6-6 | TRBD2 | TGTGCCAGCAGGCGGACTAGTAACACAGATACGCAGTATTTT | CASRRTSNTDTQYF
15 | TRBJ1-2 | many | TRBV7-9 | - | TGTGCCAGCAGCTTAGCGGTCCTCTTAAGGGGTGGCTACACCTTC | CASSLAVLLRGGYTF
17 | TRBJ2-1 | many | TRBV11-2 | TRBD2 | TGTGCCAGCAGCTCCTTTCGGATAGCGGGGCACACCAATGAGCAGTTCTTC | CASSSFRIAGHTNEQFF
14 | TRBJ1-2 | - | TRBV7-2 | - | TGTGCCAGCTCCCACGGGGGGGGCAACTATTGCTACACCTTC | CASSHGGGNYCYTF
14 | TRBJ1-2 | few | TRBV11-2 | - | TGTGCCAGCAGCCACCGACCGACTAACTATGGCTACACCTTC | CASSHRPTNYGYTF